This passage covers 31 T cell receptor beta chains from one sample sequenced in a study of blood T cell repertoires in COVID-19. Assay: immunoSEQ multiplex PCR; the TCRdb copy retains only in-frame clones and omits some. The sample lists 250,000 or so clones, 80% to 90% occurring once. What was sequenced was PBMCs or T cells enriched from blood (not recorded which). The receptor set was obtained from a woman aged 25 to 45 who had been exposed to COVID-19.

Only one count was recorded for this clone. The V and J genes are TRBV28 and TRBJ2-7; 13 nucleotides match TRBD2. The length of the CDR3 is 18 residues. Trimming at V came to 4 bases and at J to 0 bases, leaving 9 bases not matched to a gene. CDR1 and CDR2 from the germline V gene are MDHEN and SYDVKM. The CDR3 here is CASSSPGLAGTSSYEQYF. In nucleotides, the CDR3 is TGTGCCAGCAGTTCACCGGGACTAGCGGGAACAAGCTCCTACGAGCAGTACTTC.

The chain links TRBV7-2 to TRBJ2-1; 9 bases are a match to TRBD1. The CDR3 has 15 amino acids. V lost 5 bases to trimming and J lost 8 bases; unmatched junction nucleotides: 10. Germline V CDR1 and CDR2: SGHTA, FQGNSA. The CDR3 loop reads CASSSRQGGVDEQFF. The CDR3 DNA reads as TGTGCCAGCAGCAGCCGACAGGGGGGTGTAGATGAGCAGTTCTTC.

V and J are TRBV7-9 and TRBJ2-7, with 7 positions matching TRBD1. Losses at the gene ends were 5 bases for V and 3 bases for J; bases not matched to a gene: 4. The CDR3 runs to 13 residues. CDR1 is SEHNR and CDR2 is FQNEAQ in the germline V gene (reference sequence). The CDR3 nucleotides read TGTGCCAGCAGCCGGGACAGAAACTACGAGCAGTACTTC. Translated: CASSRDRNYEQYF. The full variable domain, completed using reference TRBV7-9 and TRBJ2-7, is DTGVSQNPRHKITKRGQNVTFRCDPISEHNRLYWYRQTLGQGPEFLTYFQNEAQLEKSRLLSDRFSAERPKGSFSTLEIQRTEQGDSAMYLCASSRDRNYEQYFGPGTRLTVT.

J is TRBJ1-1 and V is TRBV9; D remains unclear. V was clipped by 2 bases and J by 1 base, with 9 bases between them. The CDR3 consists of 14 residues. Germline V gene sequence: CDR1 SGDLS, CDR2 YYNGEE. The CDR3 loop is CASSVSWANTEAFF. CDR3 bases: TGTGCCAGCAGCGTGTCTTGGGCGAACACTGAAGCTTTCTTT.

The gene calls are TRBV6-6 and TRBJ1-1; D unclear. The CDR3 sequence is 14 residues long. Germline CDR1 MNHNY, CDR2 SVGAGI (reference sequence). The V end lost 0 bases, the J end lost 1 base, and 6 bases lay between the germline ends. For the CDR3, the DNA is TGTGCCAGCAGTTACTCTGGAGAGAACACTGAAGCTTTCTTT. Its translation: CASSYSGENTEAFF.

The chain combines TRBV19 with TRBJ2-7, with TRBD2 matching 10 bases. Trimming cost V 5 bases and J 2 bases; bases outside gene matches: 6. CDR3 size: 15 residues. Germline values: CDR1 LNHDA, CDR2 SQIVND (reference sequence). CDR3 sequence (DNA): TGTGCCAGTAGTCAACTAGCGGGGCGAACCTACGAGCAGTACTTC. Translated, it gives CASSQLAGRTYEQYF.

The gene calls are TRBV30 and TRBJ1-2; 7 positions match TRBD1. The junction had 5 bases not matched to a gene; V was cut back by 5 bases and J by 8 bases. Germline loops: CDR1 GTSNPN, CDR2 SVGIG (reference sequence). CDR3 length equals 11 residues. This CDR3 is CAWYQGEGYTF. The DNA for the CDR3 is TGTGCCTGGTACCAGGGGGAGGGCTACACCTTC.

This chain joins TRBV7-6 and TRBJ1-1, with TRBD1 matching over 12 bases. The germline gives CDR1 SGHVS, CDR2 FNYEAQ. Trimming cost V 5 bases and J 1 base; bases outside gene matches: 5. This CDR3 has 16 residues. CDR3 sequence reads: CASSAGTGGWNTEAFF. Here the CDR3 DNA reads TGTGCCAGCAGCGCCGGGACAGGGGGCTGGAACACTGAAGCTTTCTTT.

The CDR3 here is CASSLAKGGLAGGLLGELFF. In nucleotides, the CDR3 is TGTGCCAGCAGCTTAGCTAAAGGGGGACTAGCGGGAGGGCTGCTCGGGGAGCTGTTTTTT. This chain links TRBV7-2 with TRBJ2-2, with 16 bases fitting TRBD2. The V gene's germline CDR1 is SGHTA and CDR2 FQGNSA. There are 20 residues in the CDR3. Unmatched junction bases numbered 11, after V lost 0 bases and J lost 7 bases.

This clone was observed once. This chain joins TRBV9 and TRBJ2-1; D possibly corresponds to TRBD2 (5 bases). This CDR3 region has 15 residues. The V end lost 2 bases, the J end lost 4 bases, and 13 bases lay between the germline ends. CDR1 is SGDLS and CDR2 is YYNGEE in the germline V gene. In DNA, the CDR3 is TGTGCCAGCAGCGTTGGACTTGAGATATACAATGAGCAGTTCTTC. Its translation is CASSVGLEIYNEQFF.

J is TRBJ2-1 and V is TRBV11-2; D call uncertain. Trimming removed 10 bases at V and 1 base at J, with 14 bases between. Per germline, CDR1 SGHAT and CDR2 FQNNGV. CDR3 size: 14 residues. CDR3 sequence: CATRPQRSYNEQFF. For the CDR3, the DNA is TGTGCCACCCGCCCGCAGAGGTCCTACAATGAGCAGTTCTTC.

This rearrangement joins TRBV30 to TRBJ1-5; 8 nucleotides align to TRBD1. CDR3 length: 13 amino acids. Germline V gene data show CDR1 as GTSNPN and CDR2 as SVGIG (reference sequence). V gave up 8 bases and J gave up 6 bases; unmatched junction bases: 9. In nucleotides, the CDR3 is TGTGCCATGCAGGGGGCGGAGGGTCAGCCCCAGCATTTT. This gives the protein CAMQGAEGQPQHF.

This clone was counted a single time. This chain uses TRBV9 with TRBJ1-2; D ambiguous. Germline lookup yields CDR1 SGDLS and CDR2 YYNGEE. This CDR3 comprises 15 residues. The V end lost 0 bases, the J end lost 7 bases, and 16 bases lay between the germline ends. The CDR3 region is CASSVGPRQEGGYTF. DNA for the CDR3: TGTGCCAGCAGCGTAGGCCCCCGGCAGGAAGGTGGCTACACCTTC.

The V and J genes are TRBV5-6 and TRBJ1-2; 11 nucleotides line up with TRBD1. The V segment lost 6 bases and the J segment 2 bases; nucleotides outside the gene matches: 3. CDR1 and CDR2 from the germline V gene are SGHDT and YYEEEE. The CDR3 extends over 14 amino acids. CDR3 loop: CASMGTGGNYGYTF. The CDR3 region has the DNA TGTGCCAGCATGGGGACAGGGGGAAACTATGGCTACACCTTC.

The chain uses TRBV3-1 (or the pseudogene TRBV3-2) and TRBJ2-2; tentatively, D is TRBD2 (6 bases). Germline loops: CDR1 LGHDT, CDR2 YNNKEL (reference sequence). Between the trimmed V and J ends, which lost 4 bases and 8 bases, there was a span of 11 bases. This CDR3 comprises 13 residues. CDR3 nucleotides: TGTGCCAGCAGCCCCTTCGCGGGAGGGGAGCTGTTTTTT. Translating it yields CASSPFAGGELFF.

As DNA, the CDR3 is TGTGCCAGCAGTCGATTAGACAGGGTGGGTCAAGAGACCCAGTACTTC. This encodes CASSRLDRVGQETQYF. The chain is built from TRBV6-6 and TRBJ2-5, with 7 bases fitting TRBD1. The J segment lost 2 bases and the V segment lost 5 bases, leaving 11 bases of the junction unmatched. The CDR3 is 16 residues long. Germline V gene data show CDR1 as MNHNY and CDR2 as SVGAGI (reference sequence).

The CDR3 sequence is CASTQTPSRSSYNEQFF. CDR3 coding DNA: TGTGCCAGCACCCAAACGCCCTCGAGAAGCTCCTACAATGAGCAGTTCTTC. The chain is built from TRBV7-2 and TRBJ2-1, with D hard to call. This CDR3 is built from 17 residues. Germline CDR1 SGHTA, CDR2 FQGNSA. Trimming removed 7 bases at V and 0 bases at J, with 19 bases between.

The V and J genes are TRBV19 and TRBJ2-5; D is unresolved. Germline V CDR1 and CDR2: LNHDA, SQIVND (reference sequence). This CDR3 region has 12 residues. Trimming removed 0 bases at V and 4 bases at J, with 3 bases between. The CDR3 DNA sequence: TGTGCCAGTAGTATAGACGGAGAGACCCAGTACTTC. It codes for CASSIDGETQYF.

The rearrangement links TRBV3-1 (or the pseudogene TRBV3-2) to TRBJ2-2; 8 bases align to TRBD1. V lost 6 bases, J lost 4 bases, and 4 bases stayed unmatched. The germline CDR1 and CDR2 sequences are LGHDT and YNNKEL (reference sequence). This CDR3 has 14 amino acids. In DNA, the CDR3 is TGTGCCAGCAGGGGGACAGGAGGCACCGGGGAGCTGTTTTTT. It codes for CASRGTGGTGELFF.

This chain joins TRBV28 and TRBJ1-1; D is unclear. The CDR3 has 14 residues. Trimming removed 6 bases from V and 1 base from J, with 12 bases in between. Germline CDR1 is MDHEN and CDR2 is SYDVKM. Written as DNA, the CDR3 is TGTGCCAGCAGATTCATGGGAGGGAACACTGAAGCTTTCTTT. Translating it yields CASRFMGGNTEAFF.

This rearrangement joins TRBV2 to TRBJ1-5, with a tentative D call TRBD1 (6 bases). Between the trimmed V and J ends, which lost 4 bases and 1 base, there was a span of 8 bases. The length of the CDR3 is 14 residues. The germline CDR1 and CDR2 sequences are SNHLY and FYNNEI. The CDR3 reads CASSGGLSNQPQHF. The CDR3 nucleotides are TGTGCCAGCAGTGGGGGGCTGAGCAATCAGCCCCAGCATTTT.

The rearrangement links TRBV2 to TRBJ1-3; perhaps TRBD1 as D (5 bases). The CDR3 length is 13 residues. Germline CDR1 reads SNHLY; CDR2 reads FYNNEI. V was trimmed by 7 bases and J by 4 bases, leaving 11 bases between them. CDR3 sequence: CASKEGPGNTIYF. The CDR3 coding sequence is TGTGCCAGCAAGGAGGGACCGGGAAACACCATATATTTT.

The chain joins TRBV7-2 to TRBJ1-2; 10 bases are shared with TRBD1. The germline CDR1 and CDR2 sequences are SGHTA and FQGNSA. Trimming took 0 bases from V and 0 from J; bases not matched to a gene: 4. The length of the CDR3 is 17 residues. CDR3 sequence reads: CASSLASTGGSNYGYTF. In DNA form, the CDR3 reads TGTGCCAGCAGCTTAGCATCGACAGGGGGCTCTAACTATGGCTACACCTTC. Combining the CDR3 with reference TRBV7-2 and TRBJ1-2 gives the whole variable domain GAGVSQSPSNKVTEKGKDVELRCDPISGHTALYWYRQSLGQGLEFLIYFQGNSAPDKSGLPSDRFSAERTGGSVSTLTIQRTQQEDSAVYLCASSLASTGGSNYGYTFGSGTRLTVV.

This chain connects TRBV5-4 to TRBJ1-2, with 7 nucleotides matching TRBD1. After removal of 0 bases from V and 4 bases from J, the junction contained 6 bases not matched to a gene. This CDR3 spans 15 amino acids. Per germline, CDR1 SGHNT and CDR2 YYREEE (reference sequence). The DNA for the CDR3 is TGTGCCAGCAGCTTGGACCGGGACAGTGTCTATGGCTACACCTTC. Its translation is CASSLDRDSVYGYTF.

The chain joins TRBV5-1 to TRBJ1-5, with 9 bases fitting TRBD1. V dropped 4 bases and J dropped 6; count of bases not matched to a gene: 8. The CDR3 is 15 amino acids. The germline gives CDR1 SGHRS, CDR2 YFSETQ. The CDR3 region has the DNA TGCGCCAGCAGCAGAGGGACAGGGTCTGGTCAGCCCCAGCATTTT. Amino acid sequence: CASSRGTGSGQPQHF.

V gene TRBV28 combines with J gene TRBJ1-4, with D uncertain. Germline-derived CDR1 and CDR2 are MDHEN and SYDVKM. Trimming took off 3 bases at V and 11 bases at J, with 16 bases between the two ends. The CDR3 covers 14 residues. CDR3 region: CASSFVGSRGKLFF. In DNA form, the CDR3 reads TGTGCCAGCAGTTTCGTCGGTAGCCGCGGGAAACTGTTTTTT.

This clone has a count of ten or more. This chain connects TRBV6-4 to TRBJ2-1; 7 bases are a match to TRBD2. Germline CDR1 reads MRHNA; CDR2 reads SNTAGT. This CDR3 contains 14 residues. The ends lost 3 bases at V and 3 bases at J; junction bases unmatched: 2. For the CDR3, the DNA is TGTGCCAGCAGTGATGGGGGGGGCTACAATGAGCAGTTCTTC. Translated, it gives CASSDGGGYNEQFF.

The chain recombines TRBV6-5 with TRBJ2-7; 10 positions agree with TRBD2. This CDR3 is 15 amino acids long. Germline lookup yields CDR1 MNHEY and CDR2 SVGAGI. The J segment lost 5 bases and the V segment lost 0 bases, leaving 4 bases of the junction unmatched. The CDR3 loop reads CASSYSSGRGDEQYF. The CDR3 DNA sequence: TGTGCCAGCAGTTACTCGAGCGGGAGGGGCGACGAGCAGTACTTC.

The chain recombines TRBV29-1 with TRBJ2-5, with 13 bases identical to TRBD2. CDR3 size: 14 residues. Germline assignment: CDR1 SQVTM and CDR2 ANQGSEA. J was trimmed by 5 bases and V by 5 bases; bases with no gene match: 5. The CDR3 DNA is TGCAGCGTTTGGACTAGCGGGAGTGTGGAGACCCAGTACTTC. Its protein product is CSVWTSGSVETQYF.

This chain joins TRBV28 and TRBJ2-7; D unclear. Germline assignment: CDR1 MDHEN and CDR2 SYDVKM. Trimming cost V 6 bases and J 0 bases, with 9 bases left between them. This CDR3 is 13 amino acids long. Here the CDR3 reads CASRRQSSYEQYF. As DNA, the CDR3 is TGTGCCAGCAGAAGACAAAGCTCCTACGAGCAGTACTTC.

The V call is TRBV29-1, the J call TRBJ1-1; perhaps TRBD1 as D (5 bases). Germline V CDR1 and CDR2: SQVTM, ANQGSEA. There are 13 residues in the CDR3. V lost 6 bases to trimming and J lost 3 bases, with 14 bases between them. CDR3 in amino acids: CSVGTPGDTEAFF. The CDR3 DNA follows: TGCAGCGTAGGGACTCCGGGGGACACTGAAGCTTTCTTT.